The 17 T cell receptor beta chains given below trace back to one sample, sequenced in a study of blood T cell repertoires in COVID-19. Libraries were prepared by immunoSEQ multiplex PCR; TCRdb keeps only in-frame clonotypes and omits some of them. This sample carries some 49,000 clones, roughly 90% of them seen once, and the ten largest clones take roughly 19%. Sequencing was performed on peripheral blood. These receptors were taken from a man aged 70 or older with active COVID-19.

The chain couples TRBV7-9 to TRBJ2-3; 10 bases line up with TRBD2. V was clipped by 5 bases and J by 2 bases; unmatched bases: 4. The V gene's germline CDR1 is SEHNR and CDR2 FQNEAQ (reference sequence). The length of the CDR3 is 15 residues. CDR3 nucleotide sequence: TGTGCCAGCAGCCAGGGACTAGCGAACACAGATACGCAGTATTTT. Its translation is CASSQGLANTDTQYF.

The V call is TRBV18, the J call TRBJ2-5, with 7 bases fitting TRBD1. The CDR3 has 14 amino acids. J gave up 4 bases and V 2 bases, and 4 bases lay outside the gene matches. Germline V gene sequence: CDR1 KGHSH, CDR2 LQKENI. CDR3 coding DNA: TGTGCCAGCTCACCATCAGACAGGGTAGAGACCCAGTACTTC. Translation: CASSPSDRVETQYF.

The rearrangement uses TRBV11-2 and TRBJ1-6; possible D gene TRBD1, 5 bases. V dropped 3 bases and J dropped 6 bases, with 9 bases sitting between them. CDR1 is SGHAT, CDR2 FQNNGV, per germline. This CDR3 has 14 amino acids. The CDR3 DNA sequence: TGTGCCAGCAGCTTGGGGGGGTTTAATTCACCCCTCCACTTT. The encoded protein is CASSLGGFNSPLHF. The whole variable domain, remainder taken from reference TRBV11-2 and TRBJ1-6, is EAGVAQSPRYKIIEKRQSVAFWCNPISGHATLYWYQQILGQGPKLLIQFQNNGVVDDSQLPKDRFSAERLKGVDSTLKIQPAKLEDSAVYLCASSLGGFNSPLHFGNGTRLTVT.

This chain links TRBV18 with TRBJ2-7; TRBD1 matches at 7 bases. The CDR3 contains 17 residues. V was clipped by 6 bases and J by 0 bases; unmatched bases: 14. Looked up from germline, CDR1 is KGHSH and CDR2 is LQKENI. The CDR3 DNA sequence: TGTGCCAGCTCGCTCCAACCGGGACAGCCTTTCTCCTACGAGCAGTACTTC. Encoded protein: CASSLQPGQPFSYEQYF.

J is TRBJ2-7 and V is TRBV7-8; tentatively, D is TRBD1 (6 bases). The V end lost 5 bases, the J end lost 0 bases, and 11 bases lay between the germline ends. Germline CDR1 and CDR2: SGHVS and FQNEAQ. This CDR3 is built from 14 residues. The CDR3 region is CASSGRDTSYEQYF. Here the CDR3 DNA reads TGTGCCAGCAGCGGCCGGGACACCTCCTACGAGCAGTACTTC.

The J gene is TRBJ2-6, the V gene TRBV9; no firm D call. This CDR3 is built from 17 residues. V was pared by 4 bases and J by 1 base, with 15 bases between. Germline V gene lookup returns CDR1 SGDLS and CDR2 YYNGEE. CDR3 nucleotides: TGTGCCAGCAGCCCTCAGTCGACAAATTCTGGGGCCAACGTCCTGACTTTC. Amino acid sequence: CASSPQSTNSGANVLTF.

CDR3 loop: CASSLGASQYF. The CDR3 DNA is TGCGCCAGCAGCTTGGGGGCTTCTCAGTACTTC. The chain employs TRBV5-1 and TRBJ2-7; D uncertain. The CDR3 has 11 amino acids. Germline V CDR1 and CDR2: SGHRS, YFSETQ. The ends were cut back, 0 bases at V and 10 bases at J, with 8 bases in the middle.

The chain couples TRBV7-6 to TRBJ1-6; D not resolved. The length of the CDR3 is 15 residues. Germline V gene lookup returns CDR1 SGHVS and CDR2 FNYEAQ. Trimming shortened V by 5 bases and J by 7 bases, and 15 bases separated the two germline ends. In nucleotides, the CDR3 is TGTGCCAGCAGCGAGACACAGAGGGCGAATTCACCCCTCCACTTT. Its protein product is CASSETQRANSPLHF. Full variable domain (remainder filled in from reference TRBV7-6 and TRBJ1-6): GAGVSQSPRYKVTKRGQDVALRCDPISGHVSLYWYRQALGQGPEFLTYFNYEAQQDKSGLPNDRFSAERPEGSISTLTIQRTEQRDSAMYRCASSETQRANSPLHFGNGTRLTVT.

The chain links TRBV4-3 to TRBJ2-2; 7 bases line up with TRBD1. Germline V lookup: CDR1 LGHNA, CDR2 YSLEER. CDR3 length: 17 residues. With V trimmed by 0 bases and J by 5 bases, 9 bases remained unmatched. Here the CDR3 DNA reads TGCGCCAGCAGCCAAGACAGGAAGACGACAGGGACCGGGGAGCTGTTTTTT. This gives the protein CASSQDRKTTGTGELFF.

The chain couples TRBV6-5 to TRBJ2-1; D possibly corresponds to TRBD2 (7 bases). This CDR3 comprises 14 residues. Trimming pared 10 bases from V and 7 bases from J, leaving 20 bases between. Germline V gives CDR1 MNHEY, CDR2 SVGAGI. CDR3 in amino acids: CATQGGGQVNEQFF. The CDR3 nucleotides read TGTGCCACCCAAGGGGGGGGGCAAGTAAATGAGCAGTTCTTC.

The chain carries TRBV7-6 and TRBJ2-1, with TRBD1 as a possible D gene (6 bases). CDR1 and CDR2 from the germline V gene are SGHVS and FNYEAQ. The CDR3 has 15 amino acids. The V end was cut by 1 base, the J end by 7 bases, with 14 bases between. CDR3 bases: TGTGCCAGCAGCTTAGTTACAGGGTCGGGGAATGAGCAGTTCTTC. This sequence encodes CASSLVTGSGNEQFF.

The V gene is TRBV5-4, the J gene TRBJ1-3; D is ambiguous. The CDR3 is 14 residues long. Germline lookup yields CDR1 SGHNT and CDR2 YYREEE (reference sequence). V dropped 1 base and J dropped 4 bases, with 9 bases sitting between them. The CDR3 bases are TGTGCCAGCAGCTTGAACAGCATCGGAAACACCATATATTTT. Translated: CASSLNSIGNTIYF.

The chain combines TRBV5-4 with TRBJ2-7; TRBD2 is a possible D gene (5 bases). Germline CDR1 SGHNT, CDR2 YYREEE (reference sequence). The CDR3 covers 14 residues. The V gene lost 2 bases and the J gene lost 6 bases, with 15 bases spanning the gap. As DNA, the CDR3 is TGTGCCAGCAGCTTCACACTAGAATCTCTCGAGCAGTACTTC. Residues: CASSFTLESLEQYF. Drawing the rest from reference TRBV5-4 and TRBJ2-7, the complete variable domain is ETGVTQSPTHLIKTRGQQVTLRCSSQSGHNTVSWYQQALGQGPQFIFQYYREEENGRGNFPPRFSGLQFPNYSSELNVNALELDDSALYLCASSFTLESLEQYFGPGTRLTVT.

This clone has a single count. This sequence joins TRBV7-2 and TRBJ1-1; possibly TRBD1 for D (6 bases). Germline V gives CDR1 SGHTA, CDR2 FQGNSA. This CDR3 comprises 14 residues. V was cut by 3 bases and J by 1 base, with 9 bases left in between. CDR3 nucleotide sequence: TGTGCCAGCAGCTTTCAGGGGAGGAACACTGAAGCTTTCTTT. It specifies CASSFQGRNTEAFF.

This chain uses TRBV15 with TRBJ1-2; TRBD1 agrees at 8 bases. Looked up from germline, CDR1 is LNHNV and CDR2 is YYDKDF (reference sequence). There are 13 residues in the CDR3. V dropped 2 bases and J dropped 8; count of bases not matched to a gene: 4. The CDR3 region has the DNA TGTGCCACCAGCAGATCGACAGGGGTGGGCTACACCTTC. Amino acids: CATSRSTGVGYTF.

The rearrangement uses TRBV11-1 and TRBJ2-7; TRBD1 aligns across 7 bases. V dropped 3 bases and J dropped 3; count of bases not matched to a gene: 2. The CDR3 covers 13 residues. Germline CDR1 SGHAT, CDR2 FQDESV (reference sequence). The CDR3 spells CASSLGQIYEQYF. Written as DNA, the CDR3 is TGTGCCAGCAGCTTGGGACAGATCTACGAGCAGTACTTC.

The J gene is TRBJ2-5, the V gene TRBV5-4; 11 nucleotides align to TRBD1. The V segment lost 0 bases and the J segment 5 bases; nucleotides outside the gene matches: 6. The CDR3 extends over 16 amino acids. The germline V gene has CDR1 SGHNT and CDR2 YYREEE (reference sequence). The CDR3 DNA follows: TGTGCCAGCAGCTTGGACCGGACAGGGGGCGGGGAGACCCAGTACTTC. It encodes CASSLDRTGGGETQYF.